The entry below gives a single TCR beta chain sequence along with its context. Its target is not known. The data originate from a study of cytomegalovirus exposure and HLA in healthy donors. For the study at large: Genotyping showed 75% to 90% of about 370 donors falling in the Caucasian-associated ancestry cluster.

The PCR ran on 60 Vbeta and 13 Jbeta primers. Measured with immunoSEQ multiplex PCR; TCRdb has only the in-frame clones, and not every one. The data hold fewer than 85,000 clones, with roughly two thirds observed a single time. Points from the study as a whole: According to reports, the classifier identified cytomegalovirus status with high specificity and sensitivity.

The TCR sequence derives from a man aged 55 to 70 in good health and CMV-seropositive. The specimen sequenced was PBMCs.

Here the CDR3 DNA reads TGTGCCAGTAGCCCGGGCGGAGGGACCCAGTACTTC. Its translation: CASSPGGGTQYF. This chain joins TRBV19 and TRBJ2-5; D perhaps matches TRBD2 (5 bases). CDR3 length: 12 amino acids. The V end was cut by 6 bases, the J end by 7 bases, with 12 bases between. The germline V gene has CDR1 LNHDA and CDR2 SQIVND (reference sequence).